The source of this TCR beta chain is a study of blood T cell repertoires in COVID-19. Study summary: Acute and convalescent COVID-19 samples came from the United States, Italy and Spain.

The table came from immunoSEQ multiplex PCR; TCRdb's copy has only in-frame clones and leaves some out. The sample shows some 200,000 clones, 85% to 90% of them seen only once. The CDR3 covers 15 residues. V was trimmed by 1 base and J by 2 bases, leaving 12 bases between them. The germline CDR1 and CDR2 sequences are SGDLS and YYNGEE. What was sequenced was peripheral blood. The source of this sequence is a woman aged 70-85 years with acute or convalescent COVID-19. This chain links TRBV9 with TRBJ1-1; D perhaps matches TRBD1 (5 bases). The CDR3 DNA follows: TGTGCCAGCAGCGTAAGGGGCCAAAGCAACACTGAAGCTTTCTTT. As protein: CASSVRGQSNTEAFF.